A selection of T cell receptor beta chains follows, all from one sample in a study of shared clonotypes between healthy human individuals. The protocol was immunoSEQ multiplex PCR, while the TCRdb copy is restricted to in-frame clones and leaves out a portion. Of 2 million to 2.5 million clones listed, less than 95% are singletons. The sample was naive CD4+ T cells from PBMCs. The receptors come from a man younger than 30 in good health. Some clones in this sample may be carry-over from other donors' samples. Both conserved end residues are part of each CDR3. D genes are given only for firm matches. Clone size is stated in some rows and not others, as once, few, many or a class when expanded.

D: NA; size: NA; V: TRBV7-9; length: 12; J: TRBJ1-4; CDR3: CASSWLGAREWF; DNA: TGTGCCAGCAGCTGGTTGGGGGCACGGGAGTGGTTT
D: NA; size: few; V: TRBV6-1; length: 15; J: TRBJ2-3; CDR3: CASSRGHPSTDTQYF; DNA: TGTGCCAGTTCGCGGGGGCACCCTAGCACAGATACGCAGTATTTT
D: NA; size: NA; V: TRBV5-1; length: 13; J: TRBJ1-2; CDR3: CASSTGQTYGYTF; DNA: TGCGCCAGCAGCACCGGACAGACATATGGCTACACCTTC
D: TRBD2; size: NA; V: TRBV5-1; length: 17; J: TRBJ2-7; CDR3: CASSFTLAGRNSYEQYF; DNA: TGCGCCAGCAGCTTCACCCTAGCGGGGAGGAACTCCTACGAGCAGTACTTC
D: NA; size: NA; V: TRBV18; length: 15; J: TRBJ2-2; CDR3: CASSPGQINTGELFF; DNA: TGTGCCAGCTCACCGGGGCAAATAAACACCGGGGAGCTGTTTTTT
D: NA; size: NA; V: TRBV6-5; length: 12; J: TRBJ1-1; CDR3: CASSSRGTEAFF; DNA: TGTGCCAGCAGTTCCCGGGGCACTGAAGCTTTCTTT
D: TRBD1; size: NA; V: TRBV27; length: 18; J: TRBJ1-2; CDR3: CASSPDFVQGAQFGGYTF; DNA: TGTGCCAGCAGTCCGGACTTCGTGCAGGGGGCGCAGTTTGGAGGCTACACCTTC
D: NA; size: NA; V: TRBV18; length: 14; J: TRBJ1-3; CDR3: CASSPDGQRNTIYF; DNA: TGTGCCAGCTCTCCAGACGGACAGAGAAACACCATATATTTT
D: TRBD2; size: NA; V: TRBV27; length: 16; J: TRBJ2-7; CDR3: CASSLLGGRRSYEQYF; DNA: TGTGCCAGCAGTTTATTGGGCGGGAGGCGCTCCTACGAGCAGTACTTC
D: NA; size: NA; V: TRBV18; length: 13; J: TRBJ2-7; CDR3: CASSPLPANEQYF; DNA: TGTGCCAGCTCACCCTTGCCCGCGAACGAGCAGTACTTC
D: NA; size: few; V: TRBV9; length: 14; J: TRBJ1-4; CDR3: CASSPPGPPEKLFF; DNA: TGTGCCAGCAGCCCTCCCGGGCCTCCTGAAAAACTGTTTTTT
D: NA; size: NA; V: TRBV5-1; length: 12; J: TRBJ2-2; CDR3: CASSFEARELFF; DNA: TGCGCCAGCAGCTTCGAGGCCCGGGAGCTGTTTTTT
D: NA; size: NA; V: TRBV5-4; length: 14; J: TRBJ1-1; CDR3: CASSLEAVGTEAFF; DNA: TGTGCCAGCAGCTTGGAGGCTGTAGGGACTGAAGCTTTCTTT
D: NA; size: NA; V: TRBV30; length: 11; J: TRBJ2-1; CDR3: CAWSVPGPQFF; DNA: TGTGCCTGGAGTGTACCGGGACCCCAGTTCTTC
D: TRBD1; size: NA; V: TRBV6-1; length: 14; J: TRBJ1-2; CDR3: CASSAGQTQGGYTF; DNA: TGTGCCAGCAGTGCGGGACAGACCCAAGGAGGCTACACCTTC
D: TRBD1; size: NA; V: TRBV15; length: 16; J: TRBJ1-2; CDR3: CATSSYRDRAIDGYTF; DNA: TGTGCCACCAGCAGCTACCGGGACAGAGCCATAGATGGCTACACCTTC
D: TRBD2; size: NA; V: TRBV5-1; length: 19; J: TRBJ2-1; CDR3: CASSLAGLAGAASYNEQFF; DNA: TGCGCCAGCAGCTTGGCAGGACTAGCGGGAGCTGCCTCCTACAATGAGCAGTTCTTC
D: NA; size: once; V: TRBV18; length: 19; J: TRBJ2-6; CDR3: CASSPNLGPPSSGANVLTF; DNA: TGTGCCAGCTCACCCAACCTCGGACCGCCAAGCTCTGGGGCCAACGTCCTGACTTTC
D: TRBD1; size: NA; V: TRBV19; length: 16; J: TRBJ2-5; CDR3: CASSIGTGPFQETQYF; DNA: TGTGCCAGTAGTATCGGGACAGGTCCATTCCAAGAAACCCAGTACTTC
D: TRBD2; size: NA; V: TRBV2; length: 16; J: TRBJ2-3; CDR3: CASILGLAVVTDTQYF; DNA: TGTGCCAGCATTTTAGGACTAGCGGTAGTCACAGATACGCAGTATTTT
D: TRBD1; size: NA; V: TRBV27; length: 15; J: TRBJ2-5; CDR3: CASSPLRGRSETQYF; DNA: TGTGCCAGCAGTCCTCTCAGGGGGCGTTCAGAGACCCAGTACTTC
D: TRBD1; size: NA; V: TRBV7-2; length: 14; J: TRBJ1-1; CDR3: CASSYWTGSTRAFF; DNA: TGTGCCAGCAGCTACTGGACAGGGTCAACGCGAGCTTTCTTT
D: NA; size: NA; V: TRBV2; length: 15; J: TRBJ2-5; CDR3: CATSPTGAPKETQYF; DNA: TGTGCCACTAGCCCGACCGGCGCCCCCAAAGAGACCCAGTACTTC
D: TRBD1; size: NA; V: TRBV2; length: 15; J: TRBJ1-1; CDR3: CASSEQGALNTEAFF; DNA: TGTGCCAGCAGTGAACAGGGGGCGTTAAACACTGAAGCTTTCTTT
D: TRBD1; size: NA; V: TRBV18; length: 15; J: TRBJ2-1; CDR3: CASSPNGDRYNEQFF; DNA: TGTGCCAGCTCACCCAACGGGGACAGGTACAATGAGCAGTTCTTC
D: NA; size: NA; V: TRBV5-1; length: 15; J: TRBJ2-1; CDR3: CASSLDLNSYNEQFF; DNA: TGCGCCAGCAGCTTGGACTTGAACTCCTACAATGAGCAGTTCTTC
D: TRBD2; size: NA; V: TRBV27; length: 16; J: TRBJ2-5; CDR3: CASSPRLAGSLETQYF; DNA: TGTGCCAGCAGTCCACGACTAGCGGGATCTCTAGAGACCCAGTACTTC
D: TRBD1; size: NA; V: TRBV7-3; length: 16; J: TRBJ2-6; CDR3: CASRRQGDSGANVLTF; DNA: TGTGCCAGCAGACGACAGGGTGACTCTGGGGCCAACGTCCTGACTTTC
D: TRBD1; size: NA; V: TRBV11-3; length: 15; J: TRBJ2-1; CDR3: CASSLGTGNGNEQFF; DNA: TGTGCCAGCAGCTTAGGGACAGGGAACGGCAATGAGCAGTTCTTC
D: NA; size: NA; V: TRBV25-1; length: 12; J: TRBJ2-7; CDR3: CASKTDGYEQYF; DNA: TGTGCCAGCAAGACGGACGGCTACGAGCAGTACTTC
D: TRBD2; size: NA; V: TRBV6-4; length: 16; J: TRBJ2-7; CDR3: CASSEQASGIIHEQYF; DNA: TGTGCCAGCAGTGAACAGGCTAGCGGGATTATACACGAGCAGTACTTC
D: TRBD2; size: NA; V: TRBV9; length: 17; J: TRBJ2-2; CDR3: CASRAEGLAGITGELFF; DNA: TGTGCCAGCAGGGCCGAGGGACTAGCGGGAATCACCGGGGAGCTGTTTTTT
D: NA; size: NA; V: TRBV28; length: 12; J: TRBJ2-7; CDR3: CASSSPPYEQYF; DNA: TGTGCCAGCAGCTCACCCCCCTACGAGCAGTACTTC
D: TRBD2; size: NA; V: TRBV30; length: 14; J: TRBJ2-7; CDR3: CACAISGSPNEQYF; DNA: TGTGCCTGTGCTATTAGCGGGAGTCCCAACGAGCAGTACTTC
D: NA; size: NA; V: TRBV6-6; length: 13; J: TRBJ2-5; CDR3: CASGRGVQETQYF; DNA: TGTGCCAGCGGGCGCGGAGTGCAAGAGACCCAGTACTTC
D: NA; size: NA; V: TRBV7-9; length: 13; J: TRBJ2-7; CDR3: CASSSDTSYEQYF; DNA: TGTGCCAGCAGCTCGGACACCTCCTACGAGCAGTACTTC
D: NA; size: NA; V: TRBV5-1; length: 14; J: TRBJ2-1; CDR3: CASSRVAGGDEQFF; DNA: TGCGCCAGCAGCCGCGTCGCTGGGGGCGATGAGCAGTTCTTC
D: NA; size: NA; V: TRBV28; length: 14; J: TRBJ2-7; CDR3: CASSFIKAAYEQYF; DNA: TGTGCCAGCAGTTTTATCAAAGCAGCCTACGAGCAGTACTTC
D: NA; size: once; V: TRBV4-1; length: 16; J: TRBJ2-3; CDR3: CASSHPRQTSTDTQYF; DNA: TGCGCCAGCAGCCATCCTAGGCAAACTAGCACAGATACGCAGTATTTT
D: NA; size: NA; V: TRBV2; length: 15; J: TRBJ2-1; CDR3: CAATKGGGLGHEQFF; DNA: TGTGCCGCAACTAAGGGGGGAGGGCTTGGGCATGAGCAGTTCTTC
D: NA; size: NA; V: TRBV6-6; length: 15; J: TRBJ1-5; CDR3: CASSYFGGPNQPQHF; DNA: TGTGCCAGCAGTTACTTTGGGGGGCCCAATCAGCCCCAGCATTTT
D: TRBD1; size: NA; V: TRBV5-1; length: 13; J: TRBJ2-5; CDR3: CASSPGGQETQYF; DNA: TGCGCCAGCAGTCCAGGGGGCCAAGAGACCCAGTACTTC